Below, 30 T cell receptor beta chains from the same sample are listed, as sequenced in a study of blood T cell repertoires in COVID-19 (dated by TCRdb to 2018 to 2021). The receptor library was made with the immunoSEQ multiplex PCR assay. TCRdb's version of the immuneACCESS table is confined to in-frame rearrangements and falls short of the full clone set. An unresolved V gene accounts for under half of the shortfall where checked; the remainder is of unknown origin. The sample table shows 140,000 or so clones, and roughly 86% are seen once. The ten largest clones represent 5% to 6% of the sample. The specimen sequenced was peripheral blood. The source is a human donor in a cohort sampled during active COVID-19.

The CDR3 region is CASSLGGGPGTDTQYF. For the CDR3, the DNA is TGTGCCAGCAGCTTGGGGGGGGGACCAGGCACAGATACGCAGTATTTT. This chain uses TRBV5-4 with TRBJ2-3; 7 bases align to TRBD2. J lost 1 base, V lost 0 bases, and 5 bases had no gene match. Germline V lookup: CDR1 SGHNT, CDR2 YYREEE (reference sequence). This CDR3 is built from 16 residues.

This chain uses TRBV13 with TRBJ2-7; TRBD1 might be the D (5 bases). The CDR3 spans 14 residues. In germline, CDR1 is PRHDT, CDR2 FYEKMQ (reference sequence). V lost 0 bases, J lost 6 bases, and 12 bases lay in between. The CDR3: CASSLGRDIREQYF. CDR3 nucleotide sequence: TGTGCCAGCAGCTTAGGCAGGGATATCCGCGAGCAGTACTTC.

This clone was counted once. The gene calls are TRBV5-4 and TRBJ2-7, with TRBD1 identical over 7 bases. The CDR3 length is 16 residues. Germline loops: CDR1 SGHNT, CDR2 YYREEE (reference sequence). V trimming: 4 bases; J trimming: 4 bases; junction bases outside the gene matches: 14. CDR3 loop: CASSPIRQGAPYEQYF. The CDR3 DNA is TGTGCCAGCAGCCCGATTAGACAGGGAGCCCCTTACGAGCAGTACTTC.

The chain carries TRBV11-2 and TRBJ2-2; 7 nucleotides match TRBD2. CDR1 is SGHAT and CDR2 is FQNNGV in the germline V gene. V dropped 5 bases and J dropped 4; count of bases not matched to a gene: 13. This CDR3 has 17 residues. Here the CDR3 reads CASSRSTRGGGTGELFF. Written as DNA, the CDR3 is TGTGCCAGCAGCCGGAGTACACGGGGCGGGGGCACCGGGGAGCTGTTTTTT.

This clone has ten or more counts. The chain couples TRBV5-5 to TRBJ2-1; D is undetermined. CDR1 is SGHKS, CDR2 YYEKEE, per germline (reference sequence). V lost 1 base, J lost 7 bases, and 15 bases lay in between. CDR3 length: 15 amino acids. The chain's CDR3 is CASSLFVSNPNEQFF. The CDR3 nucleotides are TGTGCCAGCAGCTTGTTCGTGAGTAACCCTAATGAGCAGTTCTTC. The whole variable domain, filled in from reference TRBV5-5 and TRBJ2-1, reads DAGVTQSPTHLIKTRGQQVTLRCSPISGHKSVSWYQQVLGQGPQFIFQYYEKEERGRGNFPDRFSARQFPNYSSELNVNALLLGDSALYLCASSLFVSNPNEQFFGPGTRLTVL.

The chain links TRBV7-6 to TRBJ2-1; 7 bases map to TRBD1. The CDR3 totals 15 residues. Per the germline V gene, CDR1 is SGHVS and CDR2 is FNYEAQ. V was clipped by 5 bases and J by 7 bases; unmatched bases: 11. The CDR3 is CASSLSQTGRNEQFF. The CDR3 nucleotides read TGTGCCAGCAGCCTGTCGCAGACAGGGCGAAATGAGCAGTTCTTC.

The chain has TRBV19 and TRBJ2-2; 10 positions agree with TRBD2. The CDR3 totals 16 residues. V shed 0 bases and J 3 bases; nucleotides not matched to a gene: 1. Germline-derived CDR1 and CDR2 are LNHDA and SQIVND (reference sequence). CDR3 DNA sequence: TGTGCCAGTAGTATAGACCTAGCGGGGGACACCGGGGAGCTGTTTTTT. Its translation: CASSIDLAGDTGELFF. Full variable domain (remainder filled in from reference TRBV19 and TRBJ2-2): DGGITQSPKYLFRKEGQNVTLSCEQNLNHDAMYWYRQDPGQGLRLIYYSQIVNDFQKGDIAEGYSVSREKKESFPLTVTSAQKNPTAFYLCASSIDLAGDTGELFFGEGSRLTVL.

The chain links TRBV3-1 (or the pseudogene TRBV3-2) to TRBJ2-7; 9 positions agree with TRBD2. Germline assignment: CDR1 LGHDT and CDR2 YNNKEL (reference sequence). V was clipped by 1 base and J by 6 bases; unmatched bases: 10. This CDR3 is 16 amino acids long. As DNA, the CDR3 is TGTGCCAGCAGCCAAGTTGTGGCGGGGGGGCAGGTCGAGCAGTACTTC. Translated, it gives CASSQVVAGGQVEQYF.

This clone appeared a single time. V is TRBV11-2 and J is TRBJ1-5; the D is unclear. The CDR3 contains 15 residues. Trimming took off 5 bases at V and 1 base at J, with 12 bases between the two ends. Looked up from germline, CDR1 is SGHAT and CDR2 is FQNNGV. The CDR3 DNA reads TGTGCCAGCAGCCTTATTGGCTTAAGCAATCAGCCCCAGCATTTT. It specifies CASSLIGLSNQPQHF.

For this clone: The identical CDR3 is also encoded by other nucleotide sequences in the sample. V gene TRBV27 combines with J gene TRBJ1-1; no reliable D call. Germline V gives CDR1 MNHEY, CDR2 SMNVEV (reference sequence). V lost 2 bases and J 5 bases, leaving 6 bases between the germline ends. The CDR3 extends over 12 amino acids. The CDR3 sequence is CASSLTGTEAFF. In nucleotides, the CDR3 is TGTGCCAGCAGTTTAACGGGGACTGAAGCTTTCTTT.

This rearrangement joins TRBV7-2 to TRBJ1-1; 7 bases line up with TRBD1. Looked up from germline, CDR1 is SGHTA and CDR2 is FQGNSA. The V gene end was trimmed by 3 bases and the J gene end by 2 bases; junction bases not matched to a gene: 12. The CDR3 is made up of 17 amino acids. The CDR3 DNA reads TGTGCCAGCAGCTTGACAGGGTTTCGCTCACGAAACACTGAAGCTTTCTTT. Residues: CASSLTGFRSRNTEAFF.

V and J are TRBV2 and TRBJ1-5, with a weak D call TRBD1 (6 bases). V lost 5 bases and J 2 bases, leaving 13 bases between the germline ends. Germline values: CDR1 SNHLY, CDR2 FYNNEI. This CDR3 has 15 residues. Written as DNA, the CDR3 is TGTGCCAGCAGTAGCAGGGGTTTGGGCAATCAGCCCCAGCATTTT. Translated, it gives CASSSRGLGNQPQHF.

CDR3 sequence: CASSLLSETQYF. The DNA for the CDR3 is TGTGCCAGCAGCCTCCTCTCCGAGACCCAGTACTTC. The rearrangement links TRBV13 to TRBJ2-5; D not certain. V was cut by 5 bases and J by 5 bases, with 9 bases left in between. CDR3 length equals 12 residues. Germline CDR1 reads PRHDT; CDR2 reads FYEKMQ (reference sequence).

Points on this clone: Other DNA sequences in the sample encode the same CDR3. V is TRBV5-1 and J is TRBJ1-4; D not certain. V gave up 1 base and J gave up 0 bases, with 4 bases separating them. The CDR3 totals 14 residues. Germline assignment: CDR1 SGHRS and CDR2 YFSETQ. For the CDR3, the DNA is TGCGCCAGCAGCTTGTCGGCAACTAATGAAAAACTGTTTTTT. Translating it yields CASSLSATNEKLFF.

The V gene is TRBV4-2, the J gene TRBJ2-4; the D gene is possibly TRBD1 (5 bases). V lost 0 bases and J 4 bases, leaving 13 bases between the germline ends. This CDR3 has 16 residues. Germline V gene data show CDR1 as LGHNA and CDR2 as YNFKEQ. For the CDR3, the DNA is TGTGCCAGCAGCCAAGATTCGCGAGGACATAAAAACATTCAGTACTTC. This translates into CASSQDSRGHKNIQYF.

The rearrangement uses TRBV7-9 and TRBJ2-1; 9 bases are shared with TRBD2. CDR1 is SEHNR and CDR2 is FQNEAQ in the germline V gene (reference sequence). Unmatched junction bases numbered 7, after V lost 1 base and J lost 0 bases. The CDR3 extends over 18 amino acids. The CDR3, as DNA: TGTGCCAGCAGCTTAGGGACTAGCGCCAGGTCCTCCTACAATGAGCAGTTCTTC. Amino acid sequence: CASSLGTSARSSYNEQFF.

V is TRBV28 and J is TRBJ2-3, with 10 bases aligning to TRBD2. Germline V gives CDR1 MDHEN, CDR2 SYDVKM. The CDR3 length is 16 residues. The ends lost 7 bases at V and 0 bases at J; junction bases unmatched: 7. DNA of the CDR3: TGTGCCAGCACCTCAGCGGGGGGGCCTAGCACAGATACGCAGTATTTT. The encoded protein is CASTSAGGPSTDTQYF.

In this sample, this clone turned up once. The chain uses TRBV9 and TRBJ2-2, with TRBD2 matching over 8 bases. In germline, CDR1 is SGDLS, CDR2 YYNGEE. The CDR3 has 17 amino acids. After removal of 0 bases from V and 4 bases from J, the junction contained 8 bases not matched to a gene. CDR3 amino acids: CASSVGLAGRRTGELFF. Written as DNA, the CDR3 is TGTGCCAGCAGCGTAGGTTTAGCGGGGCGGCGCACCGGGGAGCTGTTTTTT.

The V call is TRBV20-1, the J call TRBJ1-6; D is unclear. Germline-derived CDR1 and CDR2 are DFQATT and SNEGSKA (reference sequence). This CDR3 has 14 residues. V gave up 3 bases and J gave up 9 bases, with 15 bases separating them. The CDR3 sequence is CSASAMGVGSPLHF. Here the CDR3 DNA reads TGCAGTGCTAGTGCGATGGGAGTGGGTTCACCCCTCCACTTT.

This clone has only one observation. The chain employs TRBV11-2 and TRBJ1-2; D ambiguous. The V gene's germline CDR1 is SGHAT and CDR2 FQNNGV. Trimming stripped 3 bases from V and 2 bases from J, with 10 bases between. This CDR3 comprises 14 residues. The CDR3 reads CASSLPPRNYGYTF. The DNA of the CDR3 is TGTGCCAGCAGCTTGCCCCCGAGGAACTATGGCTACACCTTC. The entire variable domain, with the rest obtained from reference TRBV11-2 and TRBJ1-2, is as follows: EAGVAQSPRYKIIEKRQSVAFWCNPISGHATLYWYQQILGQGPKLLIQFQNNGVVDDSQLPKDRFSAERLKGVDSTLKIQPAKLEDSAVYLCASSLPPRNYGYTFGSGTRLTVV.

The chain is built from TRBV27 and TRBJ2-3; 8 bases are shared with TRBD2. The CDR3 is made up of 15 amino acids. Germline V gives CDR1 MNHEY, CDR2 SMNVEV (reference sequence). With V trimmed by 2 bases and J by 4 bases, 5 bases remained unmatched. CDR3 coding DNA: TGTGCCAGCAGTTTAGGAGCGGGAGTGGCAGATACGCAGTATTTT. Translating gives CASSLGAGVADTQYF.

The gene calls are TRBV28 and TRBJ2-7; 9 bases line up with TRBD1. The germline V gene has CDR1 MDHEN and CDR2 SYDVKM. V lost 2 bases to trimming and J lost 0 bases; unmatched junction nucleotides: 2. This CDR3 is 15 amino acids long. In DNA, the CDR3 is TGTGCCAGCAGTTTAAGGACAGGGGACTCCTACGAGCAGTACTTC. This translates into CASSLRTGDSYEQYF.

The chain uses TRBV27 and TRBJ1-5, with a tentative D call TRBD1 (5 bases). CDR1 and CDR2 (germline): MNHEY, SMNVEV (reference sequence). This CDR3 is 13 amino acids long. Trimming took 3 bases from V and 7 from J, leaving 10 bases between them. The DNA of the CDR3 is TGTGCCAGCAGTTTGCAGGGTCAGCAGCCCCAGCATTTT. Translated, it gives CASSLQGQQPQHF.

The CDR3 sequence is CSASWLAGGGDTQYF. CDR3 in DNA: TGCAGTGCTAGTTGGCTAGCGGGAGGTGGAGATACGCAGTATTTT. The rearrangement uses TRBV20-1 and TRBJ2-3, with TRBD2 matching 11 bases. Trimming at V came to 3 bases and at J to 5 bases, leaving 7 bases not matched to a gene. Germline CDR1 DFQATT, CDR2 SNEGSKA (reference sequence). This CDR3 region has 15 residues.

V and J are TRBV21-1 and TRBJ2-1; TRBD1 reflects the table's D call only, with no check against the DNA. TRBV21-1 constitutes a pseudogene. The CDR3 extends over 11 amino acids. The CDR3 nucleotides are TGTGCCAGCAGCCCTGGGCATGAGCAGTTCTTC. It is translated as CASSPGHEQFF.

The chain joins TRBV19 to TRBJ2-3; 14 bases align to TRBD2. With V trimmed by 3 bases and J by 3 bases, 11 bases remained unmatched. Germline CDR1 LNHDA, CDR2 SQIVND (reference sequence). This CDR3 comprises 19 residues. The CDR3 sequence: CASSILGLAGGGRTDTQYF. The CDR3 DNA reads TGTGCCAGTAGTATCCTAGGACTAGCGGGAGGCGGTAGGACAGATACGCAGTATTTT.

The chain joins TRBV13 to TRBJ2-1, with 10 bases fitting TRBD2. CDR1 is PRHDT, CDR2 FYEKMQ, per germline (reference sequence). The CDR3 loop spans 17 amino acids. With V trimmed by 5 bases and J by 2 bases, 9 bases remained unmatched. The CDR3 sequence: CASSLRGSGRAYNEQFF. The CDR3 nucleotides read TGTGCCAGCAGCCTCCGGGGAAGCGGGAGGGCCTACAATGAGCAGTTCTTC.

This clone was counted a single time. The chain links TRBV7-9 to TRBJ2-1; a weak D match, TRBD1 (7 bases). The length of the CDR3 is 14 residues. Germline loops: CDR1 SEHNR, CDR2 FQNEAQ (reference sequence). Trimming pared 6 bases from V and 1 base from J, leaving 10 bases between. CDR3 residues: CASRRDSSYNEQFF. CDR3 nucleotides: TGTGCCAGCAGGCGGGACAGTTCCTACAATGAGCAGTTCTTC.

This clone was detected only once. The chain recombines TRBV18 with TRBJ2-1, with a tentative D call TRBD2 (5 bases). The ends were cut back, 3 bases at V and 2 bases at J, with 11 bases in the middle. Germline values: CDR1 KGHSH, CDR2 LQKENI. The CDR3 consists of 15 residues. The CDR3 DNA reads TGTGCCAGCTCACCGGAGGAGATGGCCTACAATGAGCAGTTCTTC. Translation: CASSPEEMAYNEQFF.

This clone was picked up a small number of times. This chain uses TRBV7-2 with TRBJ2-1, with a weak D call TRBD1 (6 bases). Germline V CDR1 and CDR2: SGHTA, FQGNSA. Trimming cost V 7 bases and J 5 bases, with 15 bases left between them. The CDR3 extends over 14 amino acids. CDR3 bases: TGTGCCAGCAATGGGGGCCGAGGGAACAATGAGCAGTTCTTC. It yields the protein CASNGGRGNNEQFF.